This T cell receptor beta chain was found in a study of cytomegalovirus exposure and HLA in healthy donors. The primer mix had 60 Vbeta and 13 Jbeta primers. Sequencing was performed with immunoSEQ multiplex PCR; in TCRdb, only in-frame clones are kept and a portion is missing. The data show 99,000 or so clones, about three quarters seen once. The V end was cut by 6 bases, the J end by 14 bases, with 17 bases between. CDR3 size: 13 residues. Looked up from germline, CDR1 is MNHEY and CDR2 is SVGAGI. The chain couples TRBV6-5 to TRBJ1-6; a possible D gene is TRBD1 (5 bases). The TCR was taken from a woman between 18 and 30 years old in good health and CMV-seropositive. Sequenced input: PBMCs. The CDR3 sequence is CASSSQGSLALHF. In DNA form, the CDR3 reads TGTGCCAGCAGCTCCCAGGGCAGTTTGGCCCTCCACTTT.